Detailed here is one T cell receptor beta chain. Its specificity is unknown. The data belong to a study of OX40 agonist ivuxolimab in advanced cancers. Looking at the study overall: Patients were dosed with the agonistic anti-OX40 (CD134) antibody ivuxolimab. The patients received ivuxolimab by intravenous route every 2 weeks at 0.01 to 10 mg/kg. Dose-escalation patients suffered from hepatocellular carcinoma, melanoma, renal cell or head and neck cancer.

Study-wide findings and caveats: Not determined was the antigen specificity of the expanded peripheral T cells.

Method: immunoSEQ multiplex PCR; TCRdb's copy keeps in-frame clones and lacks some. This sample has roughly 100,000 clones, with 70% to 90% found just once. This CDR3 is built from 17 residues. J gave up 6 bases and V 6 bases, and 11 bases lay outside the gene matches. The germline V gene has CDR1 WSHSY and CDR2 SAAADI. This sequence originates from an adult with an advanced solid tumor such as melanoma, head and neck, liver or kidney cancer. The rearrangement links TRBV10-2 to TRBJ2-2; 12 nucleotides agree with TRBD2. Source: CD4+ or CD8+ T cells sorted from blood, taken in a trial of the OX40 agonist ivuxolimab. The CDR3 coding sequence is TGCGCCAGCAGAGGACTAGCGGGGACTTCCCCCGCCGGGGAGCTGTTTTTT. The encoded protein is CASRGLAGTSPAGELFF.